These 12 T cell receptor beta chains were sequenced from one sample in a study of beta chain features in type 1 diabetes. These receptors have no identified antigens. Sequenced material consisted of expressed TCRB transcripts (all of the isolated RNA was reverse transcribed). Some clones are missing from TCRdb's copy, which holds only in-frame ones; the method was immunoSEQ multiplex PCR. There are hundreds of thousands of clones in the sample; roughly 12% occur only once, and about 0.02% lies in the top ten. Study-level points and caveats: Type 1 diabetes patients showed a moderate but significant shortening of TCRB CDR3s in all four CD4+ subsets.

Sequenced material: naive CD4+ T cells from blood. These receptor sequences come from a man aged 18 to 30 with type 1 diabetes.

The chain combines TRBV6-5 with TRBJ2-7, with D unclear. CDR1 MNHEY and CDR2 SVGAGI come from the germline V gene. The CDR3 is 11 amino acids. V was trimmed by 3 bases and J by 6 bases, leaving 6 bases between them. For the CDR3, the DNA is TGTGCCAGCAGTTATGGGGTCGAGCAGTACTTC. The encoded protein is CASSYGVEQYF.

This clone occurred a few times. The chain has TRBV30 and TRBJ1-1; TRBD1 aligns across 8 bases. The CDR3 length is 12 residues. V was pared by 1 base and J by 11 bases, with 6 bases of the junction left unmatched. CDR1 and CDR2 (germline): GTSNPN, SVGIG (reference sequence). CDR3 coding DNA: TGTGCCTGGAGTGGGCAGGGGGCGCCGGCTTTCTTT. Encoded protein: CAWSGQGAPAFF.

This clone was counted a few times. The V call is TRBV30, the J call TRBJ2-5; possible D gene TRBD2, 5 bases. The V gene lost 4 bases and the J gene lost 5 bases, with 11 bases spanning the gap. The CDR3 is 12 amino acids. CDR1 is GTSNPN, CDR2 SVGIG, per germline (reference sequence). The CDR3 region has the DNA TGTGCCTGGAAGGAGGTTGGGGAGACCCAGTACTTC. It is translated as CAWKEVGETQYF.

The gene calls are TRBV10-3 and TRBJ2-3, with TRBD1 identical over 7 bases. CDR3 length: 15 residues. With 6 bases clipped from V and 3 bases from J, the junction kept 9 bases outside the gene matches. Germline CDR1 reads ENHRY; CDR2 reads SYGVKD. This CDR3 is CAISGTAEGTDTQYF. CDR3 DNA: TGTGCCATCAGCGGGACAGCCGAGGGGACAGATACGCAGTATTTT.

The sample holds a few counts of this clone. V gene TRBV2 combines with J gene TRBJ2-4; unclear D gene. The CDR3 is 13 residues long. Trimming removed 6 bases from V and 1 base from J, with 7 bases in between. Germline V gives CDR1 SNHLY, CDR2 FYNNEI. The CDR3 DNA is TGTGCCAGCAGCTCCGCGGCCAAAAACATTCAGTACTTC. Translated, it gives CASSSAAKNIQYF.

The rearrangement uses TRBV2 and TRBJ2-5; D might be TRBD1 or TRBD2, each matching 6 bases. Between the trimmed V and J ends, which lost 4 bases and 5 bases, there was a span of 11 bases. Germline CDR1 and CDR2: SNHLY and FYNNEI. CDR3 length equals 13 residues. The CDR3 nucleotides are TGTGCCAGCAGTGTCGGGGGCTTGGAGACCCAGTACTTC. Protein sequence: CASSVGGLETQYF. Filled out from reference TRBV2 and TRBJ2-5, the complete variable domain reads EPEVTQTPSHQVTQMGQEVILRCVPISNHLYFYWYRQILGQKVEFLVSFYNNEISEKSEIFDDQFSVERPDGSNFTLKIRSTKLEDSAMYFCASSVGGLETQYFGPGTRLLVL.

This chain connects TRBV27 to TRBJ2-5; TRBD2 matches at 13 bases. The CDR3 extends over 19 amino acids. V lost 4 bases and J lost 5; bases outside the gene matches: 16. Germline CDR1 MNHEY, CDR2 SMNVEV (reference sequence). CDR3 bases: TGTGCCAGCAGTTCTCAAGGACTAGCGGGGGCTATAAAGGGGGAGACCCAGTACTTC. Its protein product is CASSSQGLAGAIKGETQYF.

This clone showed up just a few times. V and J are TRBV7-9 and TRBJ2-5; D uncertain. Germline V gene sequence: CDR1 SEHNR, CDR2 FQNEAQ (reference sequence). The CDR3 has 13 residues. V lost 5 bases, J lost 2 bases, and 9 bases lay in between. The CDR3 protein is CASSRTLQETQYF. In nucleotides, the CDR3 is TGTGCCAGCAGCCGGACGTTGCAAGAGACCCAGTACTTC.

This clone has only a few counts. The V gene is TRBV29-1, the J gene TRBJ2-3; 11 bases map to TRBD2. Losses at the gene ends were 7 bases for V and 6 bases for J; bases not matched to a gene: 9. Germline V gene data show CDR1 as SQVTM and CDR2 as ANQGSEA. The CDR3 runs to 14 residues. In DNA, the CDR3 is TGCAGCGCCGACTTAGCGGGGGGGATGGATACGCAGTATTTT. Its protein is CSADLAGGMDTQYF.

The table lists this clone with a few counts. The chain employs TRBV7-8 and TRBJ2-1, with TRBD2 as a possible D gene (6 bases). CDR3 size: 15 residues. The ends were cut back, 6 bases at V and 2 bases at J, with 14 bases in the middle. Germline assignment: CDR1 SGHVS and CDR2 FQNEAQ. The CDR3 protein is CASRARPGAYNEQFF. DNA of the CDR3: TGTGCCAGCAGAGCTAGGCCGGGAGCCTACAATGAGCAGTTCTTC. Using reference TRBV7-8 and TRBJ2-1 for the parts outside the CDR3, the full variable domain is GAGVSQSPRYKVAKRGQDVALRCDPISGHVSLFWYQQALGQGPEFLTYFQNEAQLDKSGLPSDRFFAERPEGSVSTLKIQRTQQEDSAVYLCASRARPGAYNEQFFGPGTRLTVL.

This clone was seen more than once but under ten times. The chain combines TRBV28 with TRBJ1-1; D is perhaps TRBD1 (5 bases). Germline CDR1 MDHEN, CDR2 SYDVKM. The V and J ends lost 5 bases and 9 bases respectively, with 16 bases between them. This CDR3 region has 13 residues. CDR3: CASSHEGTEQAFF. The CDR3 nucleotides read TGTGCCAGCAGTCACGAGGGGACGGAGCAAGCTTTCTTT. The variable domain in full, completed from reference TRBV28 and TRBJ1-1, reads DVKVTQSSRYLVKRTGEKVFLECVQDMDHENMFWYRQDPGLGLRLIYFSYDVKMKEKGDIPEGYSVSREKKERFSLILESASTNQTSMYLCASSHEGTEQAFFGQGTRLTVV.

This clone was seen only a few times. This sequence joins TRBV5-1 and TRBJ2-7; D uncertain. The CDR3 runs to 14 residues. From germline, CDR1 is SGHRS and CDR2 YFSETQ. V was pared by 7 bases and J by 1 base, with 15 bases between. CDR3 nucleotide sequence: TGCGCCAGCCGCCCTTACCTGGTATCCTACGAGCAGTACTTC. It is translated as CASRPYLVSYEQYF. The whole variable domain, remainder taken from reference TRBV5-1 and TRBJ2-7, is KAGVTQTPRYLIKTRGQQVTLSCSPISGHRSVSWYQQTPGQGLQFLFEYFSETQRNKGNFPGRFSGRQFSNSRSEMNVSTLELGDSALYLCASRPYLVSYEQYFGPGTRLTVT.